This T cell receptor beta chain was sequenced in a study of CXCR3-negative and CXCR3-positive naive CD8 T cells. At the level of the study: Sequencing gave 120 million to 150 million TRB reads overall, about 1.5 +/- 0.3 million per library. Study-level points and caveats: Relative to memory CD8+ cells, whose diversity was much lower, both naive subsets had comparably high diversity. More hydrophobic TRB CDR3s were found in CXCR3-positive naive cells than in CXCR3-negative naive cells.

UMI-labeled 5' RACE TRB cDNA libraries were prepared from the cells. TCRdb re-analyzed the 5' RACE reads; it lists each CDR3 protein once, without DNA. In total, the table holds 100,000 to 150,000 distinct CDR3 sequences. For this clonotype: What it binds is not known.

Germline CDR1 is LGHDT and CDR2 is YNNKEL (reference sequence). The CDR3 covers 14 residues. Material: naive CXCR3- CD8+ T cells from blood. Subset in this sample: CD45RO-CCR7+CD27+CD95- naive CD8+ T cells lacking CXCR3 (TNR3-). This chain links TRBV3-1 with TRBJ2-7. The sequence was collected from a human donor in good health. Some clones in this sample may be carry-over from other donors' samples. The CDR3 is CASSHSQGSYEQYF.